Shown below are 21 T cell receptor beta chains from a single sample sequenced in a study of blood T cell repertoires in COVID-19. TCRdb's table, derived via immunoSEQ multiplex PCR, lists solely in-frame clones and lacks some. Among around 97,000 clones listed, about 90% were seen once. The sequenced sample consisted of peripheral blood. The receptor source for this set is a human donor in a cohort sampled during active COVID-19.

The rearrangement joins TRBV5-4 to TRBJ2-7, with D possibly matching TRBD2 (6 bases). Trimming pared 2 bases from V and 7 bases from J, leaving 22 bases between. Germline V gene lookup returns CDR1 SGHNT and CDR2 YYREEE (reference sequence). CDR3 length equals 16 residues. CDR3 sequence reads: CASSFGGRGQLREQYF. The CDR3 DNA reads as TGTGCCAGCAGCTTTGGAGGGAGAGGGCAGCTGCGAGAGCAGTACTTC.

This clone has a single count. This chain connects TRBV7-2 to TRBJ2-3; possible D gene TRBD2, 5 bases. The CDR3 is 16 amino acids. V shed 5 bases and J shed 6 bases, with 21 bases lying between them. The germline CDR1 and CDR2 sequences are SGHTA and FQGNSA. In nucleotides, the CDR3 is TGTGCCAGCAGCCCGACCTGGGCGGGCGGTTTGGATACGCAGTATTTT. Protein: CASSPTWAGGLDTQYF.

This chain connects TRBV27 to TRBJ2-5, with 7 bases lining up with TRBD1. Germline loops: CDR1 MNHEY, CDR2 SMNVEV (reference sequence). The CDR3 runs to 13 residues. J lost 4 bases, V lost 6 bases, and 5 bases had no gene match. The CDR3 spells CASSPTGVETQYF. The DNA for the CDR3 is TGTGCCAGCAGCCCTACAGGGGTAGAGACCCAGTACTTC.

This chain links TRBV6-2 or TRBV6-3 with TRBJ1-2; tentative D call: TRBD1 (5 bases). Germline V CDR1 and CDR2: MNHEY, SVGEGT. Trimming stripped 6 bases from V and 0 bases from J, with 11 bases between. This CDR3 comprises 14 residues. The CDR3 DNA is TGTGCCAGCAGCTTCGACAGCTCTAACTATGGCTACACCTTC. Amino acid sequence: CASSFDSSNYGYTF.

This clone was seen a single time. The chain combines TRBV19 with TRBJ2-7; D perhaps matches TRBD1 (6 bases). The germline V gene has CDR1 LNHDA and CDR2 SQIVND (reference sequence). V shed 9 bases and J shed 0 bases, with 12 bases lying between them. The CDR3 is 13 residues long. The CDR3 is CASRDTYSYEQYF. In DNA, the CDR3 is TGTGCCAGCCGGGACACGTACTCCTACGAGCAGTACTTC.

This chain links TRBV7-9 with TRBJ2-5; tentatively, D is TRBD1 (6 bases). CDR3 length equals 15 residues. In germline, CDR1 is SEHNR, CDR2 FQNEAQ (reference sequence). With 0 bases removed from V and 1 base from J, the gap between germline ends came to 9 bases. The CDR3 bases are TGTGCCAGCAGCTTAGCCTCAGGGGTCCAAGAGACCCAGTACTTC. Amino acid sequence: CASSLASGVQETQYF.

The chain uses TRBV19 and TRBJ1-5; 8 bases are a match to TRBD1. CDR3 length: 15 amino acids. The J segment lost 5 bases and the V segment lost 6 bases, leaving 9 bases of the junction unmatched. Germline CDR1 reads LNHDA; CDR2 reads SQIVND (reference sequence). This CDR3 reads CASSRDRRNDQPQHF. CDR3 bases: TGTGCCAGTAGCAGGGACAGGAGAAATGATCAGCCCCAGCATTTT.

A few counts support this clone. The V call is TRBV6-5, the J call TRBJ1-1, with D unresolved. This CDR3 region has 14 residues. Germline V gene lookup returns CDR1 MNHEY and CDR2 SVGAGI. V shed 4 bases and J shed 5 bases, with 14 bases lying between them. CDR3 loop: CASSLEGIATEAFF. The CDR3 DNA reads as TGTGCCAGCAGTTTGGAGGGAATAGCGACTGAAGCTTTCTTT.

V usage is TRBV12-3 or TRBV12-4 and J usage is TRBJ1-2; 8 bases map to TRBD1. This CDR3 has 13 amino acids. Trimming at V came to 6 bases and at J to 7 bases, leaving 7 bases not matched to a gene. CDR3 amino acids: CASSPTGQGGYTF. The CDR3 bases are TGTGCCAGCAGCCCCACAGGACAGGGTGGCTACACCTTC.

V usage is TRBV19 and J usage is TRBJ1-2, with 7 bases aligning to TRBD1. CDR3 length: 13 amino acids. CDR1 and CDR2 (germline): LNHDA, SQIVND (reference sequence). V was clipped by 7 bases and J by 6 bases; unmatched bases: 8. The CDR3 DNA follows: TGTGCCAGTACCCCGGACAGGATGGATGGCTACACCTTC. This translates into CASTPDRMDGYTF.

The gene calls are TRBV28 and TRBJ2-5, with TRBD1 as a possible D gene (6 bases). Per the germline V gene, CDR1 is MDHEN and CDR2 is SYDVKM. The CDR3 spans 15 residues. V was pared by 3 bases and J by 1 base, with 12 bases between. The chain's CDR3 is CASSLAGASQETQYF. DNA of the CDR3: TGTGCCAGCAGTTTGGCAGGGGCTTCCCAAGAGACCCAGTACTTC. The whole variable domain, remainder taken from reference TRBV28 and TRBJ2-5, is DVKVTQSSRYLVKRTGEKVFLECVQDMDHENMFWYRQDPGLGLRLIYFSYDVKMKEKGDIPEGYSVSREKKERFSLILESASTNQTSMYLCASSLAGASQETQYFGPGTRLLVL.

The V call is TRBV4-1, the J call TRBJ2-6; perhaps TRBD2 as D (5 bases). Germline V gene lookup returns CDR1 MGHRA and CDR2 YSYEKL. CDR3 length: 18 amino acids. The V end lost 0 bases, the J end lost 4 bases, and 16 bases lay between the germline ends. The CDR3 DNA reads as TGCGCCAGCAGCCAAGAAGGGCAGGCTTCGGGAGGGGCCAACGTCCTGACTTTC. It specifies CASSQEGQASGGANVLTF.

V is TRBV28 and J is TRBJ1-1; weak D call: TRBD1 (5 bases). Germline CDR1 reads MDHEN; CDR2 reads SYDVKM. Trimming took 5 bases from V and 4 from J, leaving 14 bases between them. This CDR3 region has 14 residues. The CDR3: CASSQGQWGTEAFF. In DNA, the CDR3 is TGTGCCAGCAGTCAGGGCCAGTGGGGCACTGAAGCTTTCTTT.

The genes are TRBV19 and TRBJ2-7; 7 bases are shared with TRBD2. Germline V gene lookup returns CDR1 LNHDA and CDR2 SQIVND (reference sequence). The CDR3 sequence is 16 residues long. Germline trimming cut 5 bases from V and 1 base from J; bases unmatched to any gene: 11. The CDR3 reads CASSVLGGQLSYEQYF. The DNA of the CDR3 is TGTGCCAGTAGTGTATTGGGAGGGCAACTGTCCTACGAGCAGTACTTC.

On this clone: In the same sample, other DNA sequences code for this CDR3. The chain is built from TRBV5-1 and TRBJ2-7; possibly TRBD2 for D (5 bases). The germline V gene encodes CDR1 SGHRS and CDR2 YFSETQ. Trimming stripped 3 bases from V and 0 bases from J, with 10 bases between. This CDR3 has 14 amino acids. CDR3 in amino acids: CASSSVTSSYEQYF. In DNA form, the CDR3 reads TGCGCCAGCAGCTCCGTAACTAGCTCCTACGAGCAGTACTTC.

This chain links TRBV11-3 with TRBJ2-2; the match to TRBD1 covers 9 bases. The junction had 11 bases not matched to a gene; V was cut back by 7 bases and J by 5 bases. CDR3 length: 16 amino acids. The germline gives CDR1 SGHNT, CDR2 YENEEA. In DNA form, the CDR3 reads TGTGCCAGCACTCGAACTACCGGGACAGGGACCGGGGAGCTGTTTTTT. Residues: CASTRTTGTGTGELFF.

The chain employs TRBV7-2 and TRBJ2-7; TRBD1 might be the D (6 bases). The CDR3 is made up of 16 amino acids. Trimming shortened V by 0 bases and J by 1 base, and 13 bases separated the two germline ends. From germline, CDR1 is SGHTA and CDR2 FQGNSA. DNA for the CDR3: TGTGCCAGCAGCTTAGCTGGTCCAGGGGTATCCTACGAGCAGTACTTC. Translating it yields CASSLAGPGVSYEQYF.

The rearrangement uses TRBV9 and TRBJ1-4, with a possible D match to TRBD1 (5 bases). Looked up from germline, CDR1 is SGDLS and CDR2 is YYNGEE. The ends were cut back, 3 bases at V and 0 bases at J, with 18 bases in the middle. The CDR3 runs to 18 residues. The CDR3 bases are TGTGCCAGCAGCGGGGGCCTGGGGGGAGAGGCAACTAATGAAAAACTGTTTTTT. Protein sequence: CASSGGLGGEATNEKLFF.

The V gene is TRBV11-2, the J gene TRBJ2-7; D call uncertain. Germline loops: CDR1 SGHAT, CDR2 FQNNGV. The CDR3 extends over 17 amino acids. Trimming stripped 0 bases from V and 0 bases from J, with 15 bases between. The CDR3 DNA sequence: TGTGCCAGCAGCTTAGATTCACCCGTTACAGCCTCCTACGAGCAGTACTTC. It specifies CASSLDSPVTASYEQYF.

CDR3 sequence reads: CASSSLAGGPQETQYF. As DNA, the CDR3 is TGTGCCAGCAGTTCCCTAGCGGGAGGGCCGCAGGAGACCCAGTACTTC. The V and J genes are TRBV27 and TRBJ2-5; 12 positions agree with TRBD2. V shed 4 bases, J shed 5 bases, and the junction held 8 bases outside the gene matches. Germline CDR1 reads MNHEY; CDR2 reads SMNVEV (reference sequence). This CDR3 has 16 amino acids.

The chain couples TRBV5-4 to TRBJ2-3; TRBD2 agrees at 14 bases. The CDR3 has 16 amino acids. Germline-derived CDR1 and CDR2 are SGHNT and YYREEE (reference sequence). V lost 5 bases and J lost 4; bases outside the gene matches: 6. The CDR3 DNA reads TGTGCCAGCAGGTCCGGACTAGCGGGAGGCCCAGATACGCAGTATTTT. Its protein is CASRSGLAGGPDTQYF.